The rows below give T cell receptor beta chains drawn from one sample of a study of T cells in Graves' hyperthyroidism and ophthalmopathy. A single record per CDR3 protein comes from TCRdb applying MiXCR to the multiplex PCR reads. The data show 400,000 to 550,000 distinct CDR3 sequences, around 14% seen once. The sequencing input was blood. Receptors originate from a woman aged 18-29 years with Graves' hyperthyroidism. CDR3s include the opening cysteine and the closing phenylalanine or tryptophan. Each record gives: CDR3 protein, V gene, J gene.

CDR3aa: CASSEYKGSDTEAFF; v_gene: TRBV25-1; j_gene: TRBJ1-1
CDR3aa: CSARVADTGELFF; v_gene: TRBV20-1; j_gene: TRBJ2-2
CDR3aa: CASSQDNRSEKLFF; v_gene: TRBV4-1; j_gene: TRBJ1-4
CDR3aa: CASRGPGQGSNQPQHF; v_gene: TRBV2; j_gene: TRBJ1-5
CDR3aa: CASMVAYNEQFF; v_gene: TRBV5-6; j_gene: TRBJ2-1
CDR3aa: CASSSTTGWNYGYTF; v_gene: TRBV28; j_gene: TRBJ1-2
CDR3aa: CASGPGIEYEQYF; v_gene: TRBV27; j_gene: TRBJ2-7
CDR3aa: CASGLLLRQTPRRENEQFF; v_gene: TRBV12-5; j_gene: TRBJ2-1
CDR3aa: CASSLAGPNTGELFF; v_gene: TRBV7-2; j_gene: TRBJ2-2
CDR3aa: CASSQGQGGSNYGYTF; v_gene: TRBV9; j_gene: TRBJ1-2
CDR3aa: CASSPGGLPGNTGELFF; v_gene: TRBV4-1; j_gene: TRBJ2-2
CDR3aa: CASSVVGSGGELFF; v_gene: TRBV9; j_gene: TRBJ2-2
CDR3aa: CASSLSIAGGPGGDTQYF; v_gene: TRBV7-2; j_gene: TRBJ2-3
CDR3aa: CASSVLTSGGPDTQYF; v_gene: TRBV9; j_gene: TRBJ2-3
CDR3aa: CASSMWDGGEAFF; v_gene: TRBV19; j_gene: TRBJ1-1
CDR3aa: CSVEGQTGQPQHF; v_gene: TRBV29-1; j_gene: TRBJ1-5
CDR3aa: CASSFGLLGDTEAFF; v_gene: TRBV12-3/TRBV12-4; j_gene: TRBJ1-1
CDR3aa: CASSTLTSGHNEQFF; v_gene: TRBV11-2; j_gene: TRBJ2-1
CDR3aa: CSARPRGIAYNEQFF; v_gene: TRBV20-1; j_gene: TRBJ2-1
CDR3aa: CASSPPGFYQETQYF; v_gene: TRBV18; j_gene: TRBJ2-5
CDR3aa: CANSPRGGVLQETQYF; v_gene: TRBV11-2; j_gene: TRBJ2-5
CDR3aa: CASSPDRVRDEQYF; v_gene: TRBV11-2; j_gene: TRBJ2-7
CDR3aa: CASSIPGGTSYEQYF; v_gene: TRBV19; j_gene: TRBJ2-7
CDR3aa: CSARGETSGRARGETQYF; v_gene: TRBV20-1; j_gene: TRBJ2-5
CDR3aa: CASSLDTYYGYTF; v_gene: TRBV11-2; j_gene: TRBJ1-2
CDR3aa: CASSVVQFNQPQHF; v_gene: TRBV6-1; j_gene: TRBJ1-5
CDR3aa: CATSDPVPGLGELFF; v_gene: TRBV24-1; j_gene: TRBJ2-2
CDR3aa: CSATRLAGGMDTQYF; v_gene: TRBV20-1; j_gene: TRBJ2-3
CDR3aa: CASSPPSGTSYNEQFF; v_gene: TRBV9; j_gene: TRBJ2-1
CDR3aa: CASSFSDRTDTQYF; v_gene: TRBV7-3; j_gene: TRBJ2-3
CDR3aa: CASEPGPNQPQHF; v_gene: TRBV2; j_gene: TRBJ1-5
CDR3aa: CASSQLSAYNEQFF; v_gene: TRBV14; j_gene: TRBJ2-1
CDR3aa: CASSQGSGTGDEQYF; v_gene: TRBV4-1; j_gene: TRBJ2-7
CDR3aa: CSVSGPNQETQYF; v_gene: TRBV29-1; j_gene: TRBJ2-5
CDR3aa: CASSFRDNSPLHF; v_gene: TRBV27; j_gene: TRBJ1-6
CDR3aa: CASSLFFSTSEEPHEQFF; v_gene: TRBV11-3; j_gene: TRBJ2-1
CDR3aa: CASSPDGGRVEQYF; v_gene: TRBV11-3; j_gene: TRBJ2-7
CDR3aa: CASSSAGGDYGYTF; v_gene: TRBV5-1; j_gene: TRBJ1-2
CDR3aa: CASTPGMGPDIQYF; v_gene: TRBV12-3/TRBV12-4; j_gene: TRBJ2-4
CDR3aa: CASSHPGQGGTF; v_gene: TRBV12-3/TRBV12-4; j_gene: TRBJ1-2
CDR3aa: CASSSVTGAEAFF; v_gene: TRBV7-8; j_gene: TRBJ1-1
CDR3aa: CASGTYNEQFF; v_gene: TRBV2; j_gene: TRBJ2-1
CDR3aa: CASINLGGEAFF; v_gene: TRBV12-3/TRBV12-4; j_gene: TRBJ1-1
CDR3aa: CASSPGTGDTEAFF; v_gene: TRBV12-3/TRBV12-4; j_gene: TRBJ1-1
CDR3aa: CASSRTGEKLFF; v_gene: TRBV2; j_gene: TRBJ1-4